The 9 T cell receptor beta chains presented below share a single source sample, sequenced in a study of T cell responses to AZD1222 COVID-19 vaccine (dated by TCRdb to the early 2020s). This sample's time point label indicates: baseline before first vaccination. The method behind the library was the immunoSEQ multiplex PCR assay. Here the immuneACCESS table is served through TCRdb, limited to in-frame sequences with V and J called. Missing clones are a known gap in these copies; in checked studies unresolved V genes cover under half, and the rest lacks a known reason. In all, the sample holds 150,000 to 200,000 clones, and approximately 92% of those were seen once. Clones ranked in the top ten supply about 2.5% of the sample. Sequences were derived from peripheral blood, sampled on day 0 of AZD1222 vaccination. These receptors were collected from an adult in good health.

The J gene is TRBJ2-7, the V gene TRBV4-2; 8 bases line up with TRBD1. The CDR3 consists of 14 residues. Germline CDR1 is LGHNA and CDR2 is YNFKEQ. Unmatched junction bases numbered 9, after V lost 4 bases and J lost 7 bases. CDR3 DNA sequence: TGTGCCAGCAGCCCCCCCAGGGGGCCGGGGGAGCAGTACTTC. Translating gives CASSPPRGPGEQYF.

The gene calls are TRBV28 and TRBJ1-1; possible D gene TRBD1, 5 bases. With 7 bases removed from V and 0 bases from J, the gap between germline ends came to 18 bases. This CDR3 is 16 amino acids long. Germline V gene data show CDR1 as MDHEN and CDR2 as SYDVKM. CDR3 in amino acids: CASNPYSGRLNTEAFF. Written as DNA, the CDR3 is TGTGCCAGCAACCCCTACTCGGGGCGGTTGAACACTGAAGCTTTCTTT.

About this clone: The sample has other DNA sequences that encode this CDR3 too. The chain combines TRBV18 with TRBJ1-5; no definite D call. Trimming took 1 base from V and 2 from J, leaving 6 bases between them. Germline CDR1 KGHSH, CDR2 LQKENI. The CDR3 length is 14 residues. The CDR3: CASSPQGGNQPQHF. The CDR3 DNA reads TGTGCCAGCTCACCACAGGGCGGCAATCAGCCCCAGCATTTT.

In this sample, this clone turned up a few times. This rearrangement joins TRBV3-1 (or the pseudogene TRBV3-2) to TRBJ2-2, with TRBD2 matching 10 bases. The CDR3 is made up of 16 amino acids. With V trimmed by 1 base and J by 1 base, 0 bases remained unmatched. Germline assignment: CDR1 LGHDT and CDR2 YNNKEL (reference sequence). This CDR3 reads CASSQGTSGNTGELFF. CDR3 sequence (DNA): TGTGCCAGCAGCCAAGGGACTAGCGGGAACACCGGGGAGCTGTTTTTT.

This sequence joins TRBV10-3 and TRBJ2-3, with 12 nucleotides matching TRBD2. The CDR3 consists of 15 residues. Germline V gene sequence: CDR1 ENHRY, CDR2 SYGVKD. The V and J ends lost 10 bases and 0 bases, in that order; junction bases with no gene match: 5. The CDR3 DNA reads as TGTGCCACCGGACTAGCGGGGCATAGCACAGATACGCAGTATTTT. This translates into CATGLAGHSTDTQYF.

This chain links TRBV5-1 with TRBJ2-1, with D perhaps TRBD1 (5 bases). Trimming removed 0 bases from V and 0 bases from J, with 10 bases in between. Germline assignment: CDR1 SGHRS and CDR2 YFSETQ. The length of the CDR3 is 16 residues. The CDR3 sequence is CASSLVGRDSYNEQFF. CDR3 in DNA: TGCGCCAGCAGCTTGGTAGGCAGGGACTCCTACAATGAGCAGTTCTTC.

The gene calls are TRBV10-2 and TRBJ1-6; TRBD1 agrees at 9 bases. The germline V gene has CDR1 WSHSY and CDR2 SAAADI. The CDR3 is 16 residues long. The J segment lost 3 bases and the V segment lost 5 bases, leaving 5 bases of the junction unmatched. This chain's CDR3 is CASSRDRAHYNSPLHF. The CDR3 DNA follows: TGCGCCAGCAGTCGGGACAGGGCTCACTATAATTCACCCCTCCACTTT.

The chain employs TRBV24-1 and TRBJ2-3, with D possibly being TRBD2 (5 bases). This CDR3 contains 13 residues. CDR1 is KGHDR, CDR2 SFDVKD, per germline. The ends were cut back, 4 bases at V and 3 bases at J, with 7 bases in the middle. The CDR3 DNA is TGTGCCACCAGTGAACCGGGGACAGATACGCAGTATTTT. The encoded protein is CATSEPGTDTQYF.

This clone was counted once. The chain joins TRBV4-1 to TRBJ2-7, with 9 bases identical to TRBD1. Losses at the gene ends were 2 bases for V and 3 bases for J; bases not matched to a gene: 2. From germline, CDR1 is MGHRA and CDR2 YSYEKL. This CDR3 contains 14 residues. CDR3 loop: CASSQLGQGYEQYF. The CDR3 DNA is TGCGCCAGCAGCCAACTGGGACAGGGCTACGAGCAGTACTTC.